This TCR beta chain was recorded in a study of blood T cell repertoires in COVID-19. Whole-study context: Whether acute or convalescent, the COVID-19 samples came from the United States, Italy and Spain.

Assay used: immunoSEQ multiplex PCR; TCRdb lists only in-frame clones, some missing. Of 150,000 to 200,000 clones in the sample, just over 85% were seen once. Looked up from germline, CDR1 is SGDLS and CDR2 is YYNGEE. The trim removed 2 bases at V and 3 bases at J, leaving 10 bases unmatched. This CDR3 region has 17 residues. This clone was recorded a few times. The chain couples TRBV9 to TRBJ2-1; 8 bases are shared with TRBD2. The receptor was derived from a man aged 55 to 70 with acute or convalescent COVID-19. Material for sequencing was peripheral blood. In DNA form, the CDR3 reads TGTGCCAGCAGCGTCCGGGGGGGAGACCGAGACTACAATGAGCAGTTCTTC. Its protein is CASSVRGGDRDYNEQFF.